Listed here are 11 T cell receptor beta chains from one sample, sequenced in a study of T cell responses to AZD1222 COVID-19 vaccine. Sequencing used immunoSEQ multiplex PCR; TCRdb keeps in-frame clones, though not all of them. This sample yields around 140,000 clones, of which 85% to 90% are seen a single time; more than 20% belongs to the top ten. The starting material was peripheral blood, obtained on day 0 of AZD1222 vaccination. The receptors derive from an adult in good health.

In this sample, this clone turned up once. This rearrangement joins TRBV28 to TRBJ1-2; 10 bases line up with TRBD1. This CDR3 is built from 16 residues. V dropped 1 base and J dropped 5; count of bases not matched to a gene: 7. The germline gives CDR1 MDHEN, CDR2 SYDVKM. CDR3 in amino acids: CASSLFLGQGIYGYTF. DNA for the CDR3: TGTGCCAGCAGTTTATTTTTGGGACAGGGGATTTATGGCTACACCTTC.

This chain links TRBV18 with TRBJ2-1; 7 bases match TRBD2. The germline V gene encodes CDR1 KGHSH and CDR2 LQKENI. V trimming: 3 bases; J trimming: 4 bases; junction bases outside the gene matches: 6. The CDR3 contains 15 residues. CDR3 region: CASSPVQRGYNEQFF. The CDR3 region has the DNA TGTGCCAGCTCACCCGTCCAGCGGGGTTACAATGAGCAGTTCTTC.

This CDR3 reads CASSPSGTGYNEQFF. The CDR3 DNA is TGTGCCAGCAGTCCCTCCGGGACAGGGTACAATGAGCAGTTCTTC. The rearrangement uses TRBV6-4 and TRBJ2-1; 9 bases map to TRBD1. CDR1 is MRHNA and CDR2 is SNTAGT in the germline V gene. CDR3 length: 15 residues. With 5 bases clipped from V and 4 bases from J, the junction kept 6 bases outside the gene matches.

The rearrangement joins TRBV3-1 (or the pseudogene TRBV3-2) to TRBJ1-2; D not certain. Germline-derived CDR1 and CDR2 are LGHDT and YNNKEL (reference sequence). The CDR3 length is 13 residues. Trimming took 4 bases from V and 0 from J, leaving 6 bases between them. The CDR3 protein is CASSLEANYGYTF. The CDR3 DNA is TGTGCCAGCAGCCTAGAAGCTAACTATGGCTACACCTTC.

This clone was found a few times. The chain combines TRBV3-1 (or the pseudogene TRBV3-2) with TRBJ2-3; no clear D gene. Trimming removed 6 bases from V and 0 bases from J, with 16 bases in between. Per germline, CDR1 LGHDT and CDR2 YNNKEL (reference sequence). CDR3 size: 16 residues. CDR3 DNA sequence: TGTGCCAGCAGTACCCGAGGTTCCCTCAGCACAGATACGCAGTATTTT. Protein product: CASSTRGSLSTDTQYF.

The chain is built from TRBV19 and TRBJ1-5, with D possibly matching TRBD1 (5 bases). The CDR3 spans 15 residues. Germline CDR1 LNHDA, CDR2 SQIVND (reference sequence). The germline V and J ends were trimmed by 0 bases and 0 bases, with 6 bases remaining between them. The CDR3 reads CASSIEGTSNQPQHF. CDR3 DNA sequence: TGTGCCAGTAGTATAGAGGGGACTAGCAATCAGCCCCAGCATTTT.

The V gene is TRBV10-3, the J gene TRBJ2-5; tentatively, D is TRBD2 (6 bases). The ends were cut back, 6 bases at V and 5 bases at J, with 10 bases in the middle. From germline, CDR1 is ENHRY and CDR2 SYGVKD. The CDR3 covers 12 residues. This CDR3 is CAIRGGMETQYF. The DNA for the CDR3 is TGTGCCATCAGGGGGGGTATGGAGACCCAGTACTTC.

The chain employs TRBV28 and TRBJ1-5; the D gene is possibly TRBD1 (5 bases). Germline V gives CDR1 MDHEN, CDR2 SYDVKM. V was pared by 5 bases and J by 0 bases, with 14 bases between. This CDR3 is 16 amino acids long. The CDR3 reads CASSGQTDFSNQPQHF. The CDR3 DNA is TGTGCCAGCAGTGGGCAGACAGACTTTAGCAATCAGCCCCAGCATTTT.

This clone was recorded once. V is TRBV27 and J is TRBJ2-2; no firm D call. Germline V lookup: CDR1 MNHEY, CDR2 SMNVEV (reference sequence). The CDR3 is made up of 14 amino acids. The V and J ends lost 2 bases and 5 bases respectively, with 9 bases between them. The CDR3 bases are TGTGCCAGCAGTTTAGACTGGGCGACCGGGGAGCTGTTTTTT. Residues: CASSLDWATGELFF.

This clone was seen a few times. V and J are TRBV4-1 and TRBJ1-5, with D possibly being TRBD1 (5 bases). The germline V gene has CDR1 MGHRA and CDR2 YSYEKL. The CDR3 consists of 18 residues. The V end was cut by 1 base, the J end by 3 bases, with 19 bases between. CDR3 region: CASSQVGGALTNNQPQHF. In nucleotides, the CDR3 is TGCGCCAGCAGCCAAGTCGGAGGGGCCCTTACTAACAATCAGCCCCAGCATTTT.

This clone was seen more than once but under ten times. The chain couples TRBV5-1 to TRBJ1-4; no clear D gene. CDR3 length: 13 amino acids. Germline CDR1 is SGHRS and CDR2 is YFSETQ. The V end lost 6 bases, the J end lost 5 bases, and 11 bases lay between the germline ends. The CDR3 coding sequence is TGCGCCAGCACGCGGGGTCTCAATGAAAAACTGTTTTTT. This translates into CASTRGLNEKLFF.